This T cell receptor beta chain was sequenced for a study of graft-versus-host responses after intestinal transplantation. General study results and limits: Circulating GvH clones peaking coincided with falling HvG clones soon after transplant. Detection of GvH clones occurred in recipient marrow, and some had their first appearance in ileum or blood.

Of note for this clone: Its antigen remains unknown.

The length of the CDR3 is 15 residues. Germline V gene lookup returns CDR1 SGDLS and CDR2 YYNGEE. V dropped 2 bases and J dropped 8; count of bases not matched to a gene: 9. TCRdb keeps only in-frame clones here, not all; method: immunoSEQ multiplex PCR. Here the sample spans under 9,000 clones, almost 70% being singletons. Tissue processing of the graft released intraepithelial and lamina propria lymphocytes from it. The TCR originated in a human patient who received an intestinal transplant, so some T cells may come from the graft donor. The rearrangement uses TRBV9 and TRBJ2-3, with 9 bases aligning to TRBD2. The sequenced sample was ileum tissue, obtained 450 to 480 days after transplant. The CDR3, as DNA: TGTGCCAGCAGCGTCGACAGCGGGGGGTCTAGTACGCAGTATTTT. Its protein product is CASSVDSGGSSTQYF.